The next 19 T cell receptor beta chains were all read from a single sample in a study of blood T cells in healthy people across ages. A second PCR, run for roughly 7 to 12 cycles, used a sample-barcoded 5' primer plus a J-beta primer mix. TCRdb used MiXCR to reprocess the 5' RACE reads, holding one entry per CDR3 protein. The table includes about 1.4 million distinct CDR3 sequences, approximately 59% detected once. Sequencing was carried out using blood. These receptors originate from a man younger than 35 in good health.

The CDR3 DNA reads TGTGCCAGCAGTTTTCCAGGGATGAACACTGAAGCTTTCTTT. This codes for CASSFPGMNTEAFF. This rearrangement joins TRBV12-3 or TRBV12-4 to TRBJ1-1, with TRBD1 as a possible D gene (5 bases). This CDR3 is 14 amino acids long. The V end lost 3 bases, the J end lost 0 bases, and 8 bases lay between the germline ends.

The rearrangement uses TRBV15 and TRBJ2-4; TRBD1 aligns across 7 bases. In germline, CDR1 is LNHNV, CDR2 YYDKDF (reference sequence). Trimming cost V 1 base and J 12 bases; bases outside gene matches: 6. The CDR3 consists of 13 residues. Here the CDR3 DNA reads TGTGCCACCAGCAGAGGGCCGACAGGGAATCAGTACTTC. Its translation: CATSRGPTGNQYF.

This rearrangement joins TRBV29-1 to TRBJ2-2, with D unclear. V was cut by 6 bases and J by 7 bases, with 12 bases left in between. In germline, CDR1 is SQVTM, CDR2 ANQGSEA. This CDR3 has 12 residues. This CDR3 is CSVPTNDGELFF. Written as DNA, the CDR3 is TGCAGCGTCCCAACTAATGACGGGGAGCTGTTTTTT.

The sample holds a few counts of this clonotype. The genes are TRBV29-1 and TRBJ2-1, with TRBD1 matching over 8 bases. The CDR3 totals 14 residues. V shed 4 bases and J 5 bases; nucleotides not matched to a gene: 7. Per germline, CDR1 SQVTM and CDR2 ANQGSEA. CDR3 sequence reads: CSVGRWTGNNEQFF. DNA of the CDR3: TGCAGCGTTGGGAGGTGGACAGGGAACAATGAGCAGTTCTTC.

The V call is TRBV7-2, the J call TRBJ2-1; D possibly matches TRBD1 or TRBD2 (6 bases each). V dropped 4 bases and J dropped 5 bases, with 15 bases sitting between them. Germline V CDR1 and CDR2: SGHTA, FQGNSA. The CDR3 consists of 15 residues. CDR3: CASSSPPGADNEQFF. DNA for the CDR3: TGTGCCAGCAGCTCCCCGCCGGGGGCGGACAATGAGCAGTTCTTC.

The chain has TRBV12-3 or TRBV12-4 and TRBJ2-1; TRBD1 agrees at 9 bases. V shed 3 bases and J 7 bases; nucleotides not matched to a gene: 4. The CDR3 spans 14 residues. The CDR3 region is CASSLGQGRNEQFF. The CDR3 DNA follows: TGTGCCAGCAGTTTGGGACAGGGAAGGAATGAGCAGTTCTTC.

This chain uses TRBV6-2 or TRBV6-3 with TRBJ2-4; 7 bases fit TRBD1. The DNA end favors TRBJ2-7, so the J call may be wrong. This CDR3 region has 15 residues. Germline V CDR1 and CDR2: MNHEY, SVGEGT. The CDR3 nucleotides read TGTGCCAGCACAAACACCGGGACAGCAGGATACGAGCAGTACTTC. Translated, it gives CASTNTGTAGYEQYF.

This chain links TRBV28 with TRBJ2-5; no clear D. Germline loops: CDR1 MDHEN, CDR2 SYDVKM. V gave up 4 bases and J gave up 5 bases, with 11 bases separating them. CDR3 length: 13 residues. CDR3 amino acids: CASSSLYFETQYF. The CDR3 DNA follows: TGTGCCAGCAGTTCGCTATATTTTGAGACCCAGTACTTC. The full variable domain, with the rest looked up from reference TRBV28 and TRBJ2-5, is DVKVTQSSRYLVKRTGEKVFLECVQDMDHENMFWYRQDPGLGLRLIYFSYDVKMKEKGDIPEGYSVSREKKERFSLILESASTNQTSMYLCASSSLYFETQYFGPGTRLLVL.

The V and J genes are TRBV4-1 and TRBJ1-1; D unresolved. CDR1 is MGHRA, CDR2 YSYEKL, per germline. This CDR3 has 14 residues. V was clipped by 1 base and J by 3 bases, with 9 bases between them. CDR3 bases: TGCGCCAGCAGCCAAGTATGGGGTGACACTGAAGCTTTCTTT. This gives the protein CASSQVWGDTEAFF.

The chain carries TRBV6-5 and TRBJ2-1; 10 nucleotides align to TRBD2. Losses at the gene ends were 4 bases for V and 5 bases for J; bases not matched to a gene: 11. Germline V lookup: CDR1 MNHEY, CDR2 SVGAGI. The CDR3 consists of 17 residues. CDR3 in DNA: TGTGCCAGCAGTTTTTGGCTAGCGGGAGTGAAGGACAATGAGCAGTTCTTC. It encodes CASSFWLAGVKDNEQFF.

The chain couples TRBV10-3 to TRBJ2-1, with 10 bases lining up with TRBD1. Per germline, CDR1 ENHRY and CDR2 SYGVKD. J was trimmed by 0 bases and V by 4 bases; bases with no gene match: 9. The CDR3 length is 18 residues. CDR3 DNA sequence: TGTGCCATCAGTGTGGGGACAGGGGAAGGATCCTCCTACAATGAGCAGTTCTTC. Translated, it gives CAISVGTGEGSSYNEQFF.

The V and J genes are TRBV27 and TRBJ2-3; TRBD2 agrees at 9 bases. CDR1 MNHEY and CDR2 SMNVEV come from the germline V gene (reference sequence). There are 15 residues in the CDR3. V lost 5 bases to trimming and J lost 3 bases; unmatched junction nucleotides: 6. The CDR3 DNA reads TGTGCCAGCAGTCTATTAGCGGGGGCGACAGATACGCAGTATTTT. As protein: CASSLLAGATDTQYF.

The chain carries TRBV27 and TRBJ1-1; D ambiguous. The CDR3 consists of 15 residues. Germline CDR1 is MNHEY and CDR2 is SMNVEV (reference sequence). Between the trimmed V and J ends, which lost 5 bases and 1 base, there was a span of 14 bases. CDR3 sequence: CASSTGVYKNTEAFF. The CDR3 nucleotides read TGTGCCAGCAGTACCGGGGTATACAAGAACACTGAAGCTTTCTTT.

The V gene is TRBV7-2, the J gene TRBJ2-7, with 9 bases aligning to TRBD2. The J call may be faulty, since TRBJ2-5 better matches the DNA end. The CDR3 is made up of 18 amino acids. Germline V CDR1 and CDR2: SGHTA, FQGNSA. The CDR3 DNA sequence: TGTGCCAGCAGCTTAGTGTATCGATCTAGCGGGACCAAAGAGACCCAGTACTTC. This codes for CASSLVYRSSGTKETQYF.

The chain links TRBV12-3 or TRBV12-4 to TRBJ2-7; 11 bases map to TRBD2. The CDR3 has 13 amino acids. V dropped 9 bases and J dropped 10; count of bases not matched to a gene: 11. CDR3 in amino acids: CASQGVAGGRQYF. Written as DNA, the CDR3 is TGTGCCAGTCAAGGGGTAGCGGGAGGGCGACAGTACTTC.

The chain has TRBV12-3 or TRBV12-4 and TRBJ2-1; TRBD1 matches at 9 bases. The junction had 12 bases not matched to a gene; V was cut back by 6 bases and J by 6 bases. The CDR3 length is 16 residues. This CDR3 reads CASSGQGFGFGNEQFF. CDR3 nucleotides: TGTGCCAGCAGCGGACAGGGGTTTGGTTTCGGCAATGAGCAGTTCTTC.

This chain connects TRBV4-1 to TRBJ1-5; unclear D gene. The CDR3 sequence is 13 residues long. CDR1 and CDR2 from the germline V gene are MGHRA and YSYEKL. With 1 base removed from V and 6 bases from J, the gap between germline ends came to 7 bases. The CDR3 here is CASSQVLAQPQHF. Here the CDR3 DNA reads TGCGCCAGCAGCCAAGTTCTGGCTCAGCCCCAGCATTTT.

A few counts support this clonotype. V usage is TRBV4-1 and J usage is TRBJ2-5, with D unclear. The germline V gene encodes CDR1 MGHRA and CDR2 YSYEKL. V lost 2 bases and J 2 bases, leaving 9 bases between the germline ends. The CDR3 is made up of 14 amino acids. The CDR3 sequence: CASSQLNDQETQYF. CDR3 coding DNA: TGCGCCAGCAGCCAACTGAATGATCAAGAGACCCAGTACTTC.

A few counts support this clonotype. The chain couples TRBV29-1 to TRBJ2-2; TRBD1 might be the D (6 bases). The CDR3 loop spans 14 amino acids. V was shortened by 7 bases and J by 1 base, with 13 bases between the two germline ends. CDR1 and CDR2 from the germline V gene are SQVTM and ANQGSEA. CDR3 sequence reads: CSASGTRNTGELFF. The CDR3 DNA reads TGCAGCGCTTCAGGGACAAGGAACACCGGGGAGCTGTTTTTT.